These T cell receptor beta chains were read from a single sample in a study of ipilimumab plus nivolumab after autologous stem cell transplantation. Clones were sequenced by immunoSEQ multiplex PCR, and TCRdb holds only the in-frame ones, with some missing. The table lists about 17,000 clones, around four fifths of them singletons. This material consisted of PBMCs, taken in a trial of ipilimumab plus nivolumab as post-transplant consolidation. The receptors shown here come from a male donor with diffuse large B-cell lymphoma. Both conserved end residues are part of each CDR3. A D gene is named only where the DNA matches it firmly. Clone size is stated in some rows and not others, as once, few, many or a class when expanded.

-	TRBD1	TRBV2	TRBJ2-4	CASRTGGRNIQYF	TGTGCCAGCCGGACAGGGGGCAGGAACATTCAGTACTTC
-	-	TRBV6-5	TRBJ1-5	CASSSSGVSNQPQHF	TGTGCCAGCAGTTCGTCAGGGGTCAGCAATCAGCCCCAGCATTTT
-	-	TRBV4-1	TRBJ2-5	CASSQDQETQYF	TGCGCCAGCAGCCAAGATCAAGAGACCCAGTACTTC
-	-	TRBV27	TRBJ2-4	CASSFPMMEIDF	TGTGCCAGCAGTTTCCCCATGATGGAGATAGACTTC
-	-	TRBV7-2	TRBJ1-4	CASSLAGGQVVNEKLFF	TGTGCCAGCAGCTTAGCGGGCGGGCAGGTTGTTAATGAAAAACTGTTTTTT
medium-sized	TRBD2	TRBV10-2	TRBJ2-5	CASSEDGQGGYQETQYF	TGCGCCAGCAGTGAGGATGGGCAGGGAGGGTACCAAGAGACCCAGTACTTC
-	TRBD2	TRBV7-9	TRBJ2-1	CASSLAGTSGGAGQFF	TGTGCCAGCAGCTTAGCCGGGACTAGCGGGGGGGCCGGGCAGTTCTTC
-	TRBD2	TRBV11-1	TRBJ2-7	CASSLSGGEQYF	TGTGCCAGCAGCTTATCGGGGGGCGAGCAGTACTTC
-	TRBD2	TRBV7-3	TRBJ2-1	CASSRGGVSYNEQFF	TGTGCCAGCAGCCGGGGGGGAGTCTCCTACAATGAGCAGTTCTTC
once	TRBD2	TRBV7-2	TRBJ2-1	CASRLERGLYNEQFF	TGTGCCAGCAGACTCGAGCGGGGCCTATACAATGAGCAGTTCTTC
-	TRBD2	TRBV10-1	TRBJ2-7	CASSTTSGGRYEQYF	TGCGCCAGCAGCACGACTAGCGGGGGACGCTACGAGCAGTACTTC
-	-	TRBV5-1	TRBJ2-3	CASSLDSTDTQYF	TGCGCCAGCAGCTTGGACAGCACAGATACGCAGTATTTT
-	-	TRBV11-2	TRBJ1-5	CASSFSGQPQHF	TGTGCCAGCAGCTTCTCGGGTCAGCCCCAGCATTTT
once	-	TRBV7-1	TRBJ1-1	CASVRSNTEAFF	TGTGCCAGCGTTAGGTCGAACACTGAAGCTTTCTTT
-	-	TRBV2	TRBJ2-7	CASRARQYGDEQYF	TGTGCCAGCAGAGCGAGACAGTATGGAGACGAGCAGTACTTC
-	TRBD2	TRBV4-1	TRBJ2-3	CASSQDIILADLDTQYF	TGCGCCAGCAGCCAAGATATAATCCTAGCGGACCTGGATACGCAGTATTTT
-	-	TRBV5-1	TRBJ1-2	CASSLELGIGGYTF	TGCGCCAGCAGCTTGGAGCTGGGAATCGGAGGCTACACCTTC
-	TRBD1	TRBV5-1	TRBJ1-5	CASSLGTGGSNQPQHF	TGCGCCAGCAGCTTGGGGACAGGGGGCAGCAATCAGCCCCAGCATTTT
-	-	TRBV5-4	TRBJ2-7	CASSPRSGYEQYF	TGTGCCAGCAGCCCAAGATCAGGGTACGAGCAGTACTTC
few	-	TRBV4-1	TRBJ2-3	CASSQEGSTDTQYF	TGCGCCAGCAGCCAAGAAGGGAGCACAGATACGCAGTATTTT
-	TRBD1	TRBV7-3	TRBJ1-1	CASSPTSGQGSTEAFF	TGTGCCAGCAGCCCGACGTCGGGACAGGGGAGCACTGAAGCTTTCTTT
-	-	TRBV6-7	TRBJ1-1	CANGGVNTEAFF	TGTGCCAACGGAGGAGTGAACACTGAAGCTTTCTTT
-	-	TRBV6-6	TRBJ2-7	CASSYAGSHYEQYF	TGTGCCAGCAGTTACGCGGGTAGTCACTACGAGCAGTACTTC
-	-	TRBV19	TRBJ1-5	CASSIRNQPQHF	TGTGCCAGTAGTATTCGCAATCAGCCCCAGCATTTT
-	TRBD2	TRBV30	TRBJ2-1	CAWSSSGASYNEQFF	TGTGCCTGGAGCTCAAGCGGGGCCTCCTACAATGAGCAGTTCTTC
-	-	TRBV19	TRBJ2-3	CASSGGTATPFTDTQYF	TGTGCCAGTAGTGGGGGGACAGCCACCCCTTTCACAGATACGCAGTATTTT
-	-	TRBV7-6	TRBJ1-1	CASSLVGPEAFF	TGTGCCAGCAGCTTAGTGGGGCCAGAAGCTTTCTTT
few	-	TRBV6-5	TRBJ1-1	CASSYEDANTEAFF	TGTGCCAGCAGTTACGAGGATGCGAACACTGAAGCTTTCTTT
-	TRBD1	TRBV19	TRBJ1-5	CASSRTGSQPQHF	TGTGCCAGTAGTCGGACAGGCAGTCAGCCCCAGCATTTT
-	-	TRBV11-2	TRBJ1-2	CASSLGGGSYGYTF	TGTGCCAGCAGCTTAGGTGGCGGTAGCTATGGCTACACCTTC
-	-	TRBV7-2	TRBJ2-2	CASSPGPNRELFF	TGTGCCAGCAGCCCCGGACCTAACCGGGAGCTGTTTTTT
-	-	TRBV18	TRBJ1-5	CASSVTGSGNQPQHF	TGTGCCAGCTCAGTCACAGGTTCGGGCAATCAGCCCCAGCATTTT
-	-	TRBV18	TRBJ2-3	CASSPARDGLSTDTQYF	TGTGCCAGCTCACCAGCACGGGACGGGCTTTCCACAGATACGCAGTATTTT
few	TRBD1	TRBV2	TRBJ2-7	CASRRRQGSYEQYF	TGTGCCAGCAGGAGAAGACAGGGGAGCTACGAGCAGTACTTC
few	TRBD2	TRBV7-6	TRBJ2-5	CASSWGGGPEETQYF	TGTGCCAGCAGCTGGGGCGGGGGGCCGGAAGAGACCCAGTACTTC
-	TRBD1	TRBV14	TRBJ2-7	CASSRGQGAREQYF	TGTGCCAGCAGCCGGGGACAGGGGGCTCGCGAGCAGTACTTC
-	TRBD2	TRBV6-5	TRBJ2-1	CASSSPGTRSEQFF	TGTGCCAGCAGTAGTCCCGGGACTAGGTCTGAGCAGTTCTTC
-	-	TRBV6-5	TRBJ2-5	CASSYSSVGETQYF	TGTGCCAGCAGTTACTCATCTGTCGGAGAGACCCAGTACTTC
-	TRBD1	TRBV5-6	TRBJ1-4	CASSWDRTTNEKLFF	TGTGCCAGCAGCTGGGACAGGACAACTAATGAAAAACTGTTTTTT
-	-	TRBV4-1	TRBJ1-1	CASSQGITRGLTEAFF	TGCGCCAGCAGCCAAGGGATAACGAGGGGGTTGACTGAAGCTTTCTTT
once	-	TRBV19	TRBJ1-5	CASKSRQNNQPQHF	TGTGCCAGTAAATCTCGACAGAACAATCAGCCCCAGCATTTT
few	-	TRBV30	TRBJ1-1	CAWSLATEAFF	TGTGCCTGGAGTCTGGCCACTGAAGCTTTCTTT
-	-	TRBV30	TRBJ2-5	CAGEDLREETQYF	TGTGCCGGAGAGGATCTTCGGGAAGAGACCCAGTACTTC
-	-	TRBV19	TRBJ2-6	CASSIDPPGSGGANVLTF	TGTGCCAGTAGTATAGACCCCCCAGGGTCTGGTGGGGCCAACGTCCTGACTTTC
-	-	TRBV7-2	TRBJ2-7	CASSLLGPEQYF	TGTGCCAGCAGCTTGTTGGGCCCTGAGCAGTACTTC
-	TRBD2	TRBV5-1	TRBJ2-7	CASRLAGDYEQYF	TGCGCCAGCAGGTTAGCGGGTGACTACGAGCAGTACTTC
-	-	TRBV10-3	TRBJ1-1	CAISESASRPLNTEAFF	TGTGCCATCAGTGAGTCAGCTTCGAGACCCCTGAACACTGAAGCTTTCTTT
-	TRBD2	TRBV6-1	TRBJ2-7	CASNSGGPYEQYF	TGTGCCAGCAACAGCGGGGGGCCCTACGAGCAGTACTTC
-	-	TRBV9	TRBJ1-1	CASSPHTVGVSEAFF	TGCGCCAGCAGCCCACACACGGTAGGTGTATCGGAGGCTTTCTTT
-	-	TRBV7-9	TRBJ2-2	CASTARGAQPTGELFF	TGTGCCAGCACCGCCCGGGGGGCGCAACCCACCGGGGAGCTGTTTTTT
few	TRBD2	TRBV11-2	TRBJ2-7	CASSYSGGPDYEQYF	TGTGCCAGCAGCTATAGCGGGGGTCCTGATTACGAGCAGTACTTC
-	TRBD1	TRBV2	TRBJ2-7	CASSKTGTGPLRSYEQYF	TGTGCCAGCAGTAAAACCGGGACAGGGCCCCTGCGTTCCTACGAGCAGTACTTC
-	-	TRBV5-6	TRBJ2-2	CASSFGATVNTGELFF	TGTGCCAGCAGCTTTGGCGCGACAGTCAACACCGGGGAGCTGTTTTTT
-	-	TRBV7-9	TRBJ1-2	CASSFPLPSNYGYTF	TGTGCCAGCAGCTTCCCCCTGCCCTCTAACTATGGCTACACCTTC
-	TRBD1	TRBV5-4	TRBJ1-2	CASSYRGNYGYTF	TGTGCCAGCAGCTACAGGGGAAACTATGGCTACACCTTC
-	-	TRBV2	TRBJ2-7	CASSPRSYEQYF	TGTGCCAGCAGCCCGCGGAGTTACGAGCAGTACTTC
-	-	TRBV5-1	TRBJ2-3	CASSFGGGKDTQYF	TGCGCCAGCAGCTTTGGTGGGGGAAAAGATACGCAGTATTTT
-	-	TRBV13	TRBJ2-7	CASSLELGSYEQYF	TGTGCCAGCAGCTTAGAACTAGGGTCCTACGAGCAGTACTTC
-	-	TRBV2	TRBJ2-7	CASGRDGVYEQYF	TGTGCCAGCGGCCGGGACGGGGTATACGAGCAGTACTTC
-	TRBD2	TRBV5-6	TRBJ2-3	CASSLTRLAGRDTQYF	TGTGCCAGCAGCTTGACGAGACTAGCGGGGAGAGATACGCAGTATTTT